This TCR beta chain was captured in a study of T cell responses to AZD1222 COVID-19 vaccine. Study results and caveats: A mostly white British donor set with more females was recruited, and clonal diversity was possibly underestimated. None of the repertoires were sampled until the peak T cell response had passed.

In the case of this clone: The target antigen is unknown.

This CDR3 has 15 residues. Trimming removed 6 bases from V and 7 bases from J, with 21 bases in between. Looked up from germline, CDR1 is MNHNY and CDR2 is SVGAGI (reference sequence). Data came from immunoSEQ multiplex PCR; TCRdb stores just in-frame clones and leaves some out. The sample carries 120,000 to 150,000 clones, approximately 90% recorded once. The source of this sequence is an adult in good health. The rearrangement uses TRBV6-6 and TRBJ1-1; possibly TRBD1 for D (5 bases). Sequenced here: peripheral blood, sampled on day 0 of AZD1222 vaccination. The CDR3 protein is CASRTGTPTTGEAFF. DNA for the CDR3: TGTGCCAGCAGGACCGGGACCCCCACCACCGGTGAAGCTTTCTTT.